The 17 T cell receptor beta chains below come from one sample, sequenced in a study of OX40 agonist ivuxolimab in advanced cancers. Library preparation used the immunoSEQ multiplex PCR assay. This immuneACCESS table, as held by TCRdb, lists in-frame sequences with V and J called but not all clones. Of the missing ones, under half trace to an unresolved V gene in checked studies; the others have no known cause. The table for this sample lists 65,000 to 90,000 clones; 88% of them were counted only once. In total, the top ten clones hold around 0.78% of the sample. The material was CD4+ or CD8+ T cells sorted from blood, obtained in a trial of the OX40 agonist ivuxolimab. Every receptor here comes from an adult with an advanced solid tumor such as melanoma, head and neck, liver or kidney cancer.

In its sample, this clone was seen once. The chain employs TRBV19 and TRBJ2-5, with 9 bases that match TRBD2. V shed 3 bases and J 5 bases; nucleotides not matched to a gene: 7. CDR1 LNHDA and CDR2 SQIVND come from the germline V gene (reference sequence). This CDR3 region has 15 residues. CDR3 protein: CASSISSGIWETQYF. CDR3 sequence (DNA): TGTGCCAGTAGTATTTCTAGCGGGATCTGGGAGACCCAGTACTTC.

The chain links TRBV6-5 to TRBJ2-7; 7 bases are a match to TRBD1. Germline trimming cut 7 bases from V and 7 bases from J; bases unmatched to any gene: 10. The CDR3 totals 13 residues. The V gene's germline CDR1 is MNHEY and CDR2 SVGAGI. The CDR3 DNA is TGTGCCAGCACTAGACAGGGTGCGAATGAGCAGTACTTC. Translating gives CASTRQGANEQYF.

This clone has only one observation. The chain carries TRBV2 and TRBJ2-2; 11 positions agree with TRBD2. Per the germline V gene, CDR1 is SNHLY and CDR2 is FYNNEI. V was pared by 11 bases and J by 4 bases, with 9 bases of the junction left unmatched. The length of the CDR3 is 15 residues. CDR3 DNA sequence: TGTGCCGGATCGTATGGACTAGCGGGCACCGGGGAGCTGTTTTTT. It translates to CAGSYGLAGTGELFF.

This chain joins TRBV28 and TRBJ2-2, with D possibly called TRBD1 or TRBD2 (5 bases each). CDR1 is MDHEN, CDR2 SYDVKM, per germline. Between the trimmed V and J ends, which lost 6 bases and 6 bases, there was a span of 8 bases. The CDR3 covers 12 residues. In DNA form, the CDR3 reads TGTGCCAGCAGACAGGAGGCCGGGGAGCTGTTTTTT. Its translation: CASRQEAGELFF.

CDR3 DNA sequence: TGTGCCAGCAGTTTTGACAGGGCGGATACGCAGTATTTT. Amino acids: CASSFDRADTQYF. The chain couples TRBV6-1 to TRBJ2-3, with 7 bases lining up with TRBD1. The CDR3 covers 13 residues. V shed 5 bases, J shed 6 bases, and the junction held 5 bases outside the gene matches. The germline V gene encodes CDR1 MNHNS and CDR2 SASEGT.

This chain links TRBV6-5 with TRBJ1-1, with 7 nucleotides matching TRBD1. The length of the CDR3 is 13 residues. Germline V CDR1 and CDR2: MNHEY, SVGAGI. V dropped 7 bases and J dropped 4; count of bases not matched to a gene: 6. The CDR3 spells CASTQGVSTEAFF. In DNA form, the CDR3 reads TGTGCCAGCACCCAGGGGGTTTCCACTGAAGCTTTCTTT.

The chain is built from TRBV7-9 and TRBJ2-1; TRBD2 matches 13 bases. CDR1 and CDR2 (germline): SEHNR, FQNEAQ (reference sequence). V lost 4 bases to trimming and J lost 8 bases; unmatched junction nucleotides: 5. The CDR3 sequence is 15 residues long. CDR3 sequence reads: CASSSLAGGSDEQFF. CDR3 bases: TGTGCCAGCAGCTCACTAGCGGGGGGGTCTGATGAGCAGTTCTTC.

The V call is TRBV19, the J call TRBJ2-3; D is undetermined. Germline-derived CDR1 and CDR2 are LNHDA and SQIVND (reference sequence). Deletions cut 10 bases from V and 7 bases from J, with 21 bases between. This CDR3 region has 14 residues. In DNA form, the CDR3 reads TGTGCCACCCGGTCACCGACGGACCCCAATACGCAGTATTTT. Encoded protein: CATRSPTDPNTQYF.

J is TRBJ1-1 and V is TRBV7-3; D possibly corresponds to TRBD1 (5 bases). CDR1 and CDR2 from the germline V gene are SGHTA and FQGTGA. The CDR3 loop spans 13 amino acids. With 5 bases removed from V and 7 bases from J, the gap between germline ends came to 14 bases. The CDR3 here is CASSRLFGGEAFF. The CDR3 DNA sequence: TGTGCCAGCAGCCGACTTTTTGGGGGTGAAGCTTTCTTT.

This sequence joins TRBV19 and TRBJ1-6; 8 nucleotides match TRBD1. Losses at the gene ends were 6 bases for V and 10 bases for J; bases not matched to a gene: 11. Germline CDR1 reads LNHDA; CDR2 reads SQIVND (reference sequence). This CDR3 contains 15 residues. The CDR3 DNA reads as TGTGCCAGTAGCGACAGACAGGGGCAGAGCTCACCCCTCCACTTT. Translated, it gives CASSDRQGQSSPLHF. Full variable domain (remainder filled in from reference TRBV19 and TRBJ1-6): DGGITQSPKYLFRKEGQNVTLSCEQNLNHDAMYWYRQDPGQGLRLIYYSQIVNDFQKGDIAEGYSVSREKKESFPLTVTSAQKNPTAFYLCASSDRQGQSSPLHFGNGTRLTVT.

This sequence joins TRBV28 and TRBJ1-4, with D unclear. V shed 4 bases and J shed 6 bases, with 6 bases lying between them. The CDR3 is 12 amino acids. Germline lookup yields CDR1 MDHEN and CDR2 SYDVKM. DNA for the CDR3: TGTGCCAGCAGTTGGGAGGATGAAAAACTGTTTTTT. Its translation is CASSWEDEKLFF.

The J gene is TRBJ1-1, the V gene TRBV15; possibly TRBD1 for D (6 bases). Germline loops: CDR1 LNHNV, CDR2 YYDKDF (reference sequence). The CDR3 runs to 14 residues. Trimming took off 0 bases at V and 6 bases at J, with 11 bases between the two ends. CDR3 coding DNA: TGTGCCACCAGCAGAGACAGGGGCTACGCTGAAGCTTTCTTT. Translating it yields CATSRDRGYAEAFF.

V is TRBV7-3 and J is TRBJ1-2; unclear D gene. The CDR3 runs 14 residues. Germline CDR1 SGHTA, CDR2 FQGTGA. Trimming left V 4 bases short and J 7 bases short, with 16 bases between. CDR3 sequence: CASSSGSSPSGYTF. CDR3 sequence (DNA): TGTGCCAGCAGCTCGGGGAGCTCCCCGAGTGGCTACACCTTC.

The chain recombines TRBV6-5 with TRBJ1-2; D gene uncertain. CDR3 length: 13 residues. The germline V gene has CDR1 MNHEY and CDR2 SVGAGI. Trimming took 2 bases from V and 1 from J, leaving 5 bases between them. CDR3 protein: CASSYEVNYGYTF. In nucleotides, the CDR3 is TGTGCCAGCAGTTACGAGGTTAACTATGGCTACACCTTC.

The rearrangement links TRBV7-2 to TRBJ2-7; 12 bases agree with TRBD2. V gave up 4 bases and J gave up 4 bases; unmatched junction bases: 8. CDR1 and CDR2 (germline): SGHTA, FQGNSA. The CDR3 runs to 16 residues. The CDR3: CASSYLAGGQRYEQYF. The CDR3 DNA is TGTGCCAGCAGCTACCTAGCGGGAGGGCAGAGGTACGAGCAGTACTTC.

The chain carries TRBV2 and TRBJ2-5; 7 nucleotides align to TRBD2. This CDR3 is 15 amino acids long. Per germline, CDR1 SNHLY and CDR2 FYNNEI. The ends lost 3 bases at V and 5 bases at J; junction bases unmatched: 9. This CDR3 is CASSEGGAGAETQYF. Written as DNA, the CDR3 is TGTGCCAGCAGTGAGGGCGGGGCGGGAGCTGAGACCCAGTACTTC.

In this sample, this clone turned up once. This sequence joins TRBV5-1 and TRBJ2-1, with D perhaps TRBD1 or TRBD2 (5 bases each). Trimming cost V 4 bases and J 6 bases, with 14 bases left between them. Germline loops: CDR1 SGHRS, CDR2 YFSETQ. CDR3 length: 14 residues. CDR3 bases: TGCGCCAGCAGCCCGAGGGGCGGTAGCAATGAGCAGTTCTTC. It translates to CASSPRGGSNEQFF.